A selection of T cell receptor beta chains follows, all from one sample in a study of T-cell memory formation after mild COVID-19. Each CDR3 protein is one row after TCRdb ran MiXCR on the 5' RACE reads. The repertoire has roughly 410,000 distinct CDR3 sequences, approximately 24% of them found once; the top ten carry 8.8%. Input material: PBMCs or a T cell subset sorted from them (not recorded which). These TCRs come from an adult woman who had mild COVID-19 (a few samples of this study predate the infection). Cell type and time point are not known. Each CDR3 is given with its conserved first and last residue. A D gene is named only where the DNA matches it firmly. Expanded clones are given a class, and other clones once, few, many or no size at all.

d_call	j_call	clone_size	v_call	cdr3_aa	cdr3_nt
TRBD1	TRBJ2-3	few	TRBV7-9	CASSPTWTGGWEVADTQYF	TGTGCCAGCAGCCCGACCTGGACAGGGGGCTGGGAAGTTGCAGATACGCAGTATTTT
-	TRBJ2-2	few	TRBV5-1	CASSLDSFTGELFF	TGCGCCAGCAGCTTGGATAGTTTCACCGGGGAGCTGTTTTTT
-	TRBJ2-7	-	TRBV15	CATSRSRTVYEQYF	TGTGCCACCAGCAGAAGCCGGACAGTCTACGAGCAGTACTTC
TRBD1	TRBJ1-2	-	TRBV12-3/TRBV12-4	CASRKTGGDYGYTF	TGTGCCAGCAGGAAGACAGGGGGAGACTATGGCTACACCTTC
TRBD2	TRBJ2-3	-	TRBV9	CASSVALAGGYTDTQYF	TGTGCCAGCAGCGTAGCCTTAGCGGGGGGGTACACAGATACGCAGTATTTT
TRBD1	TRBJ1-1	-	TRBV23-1	CASSEGQGSPEAFF	TGCGCCAGCAGTGAGGGACAGGGCTCGCCTGAAGCTTTCTTT
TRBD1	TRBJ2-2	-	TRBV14	CASSPRDSLRGELFF	TGTGCCAGCAGCCCCCGGGACAGCCTTCGCGGGGAGCTGTTTTTT
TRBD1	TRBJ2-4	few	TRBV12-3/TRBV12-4	CASSFWTGGPENIQYF	TGTGCCAGCAGTTTCTGGACAGGGGGTCCCGAAAACATTCAGTACTTC
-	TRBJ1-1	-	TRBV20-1	CSAKRGNTEAFF	TGCAGTGCTAAACGAGGGAACACTGAAGCTTTCTTT
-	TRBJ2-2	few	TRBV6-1	CASSEVVTGELFF	TGTGCCAGCAGTGAAGTGGTCACCGGGGAGCTGTTTTTT
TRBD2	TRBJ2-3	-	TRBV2	CASRGAGGPDTQYF	TGTGCCAGCAGGGGAGCGGGGGGCCCAGATACGCAGTATTTT
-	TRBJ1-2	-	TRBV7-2	CASTRKHPYGYTF	TGTGCCAGCACAAGGAAACATCCTTATGGCTACACCTTC
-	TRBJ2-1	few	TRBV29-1	CSVRTLYNEQFF	TGCAGCGTCCGAACCCTCTACAATGAGCAGTTCTTC
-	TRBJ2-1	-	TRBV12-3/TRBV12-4	CASSLSLKDEQFF	TGTGCCAGCAGTTTGAGCCTCAAGGATGAGCAGTTCTTC
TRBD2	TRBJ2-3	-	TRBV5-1	CASQRGGPADTQYF	TGCGCCAGCCAACGGGGGGGCCCCGCAGATACGCAGTATTTT
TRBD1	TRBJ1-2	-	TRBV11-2	CASSLDRGLGYTF	TGTGCCAGCAGCTTAGACAGGGGGCTTGGCTACACCTTC
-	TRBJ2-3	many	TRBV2	CASSRGSPADTQYF	TGTGCCAGCAGTAGGGGGTCCCCCGCAGATACGCAGTATTTT
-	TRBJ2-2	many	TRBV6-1	CASSGHHETGELFF	TGTGCCAGCAGTGGACATCATGAGACCGGGGAGCTGTTTTTT
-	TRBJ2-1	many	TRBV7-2	CASSPYYNEQFF	TGTGCCAGCAGTCCCTATTACAATGAGCAGTTCTTC
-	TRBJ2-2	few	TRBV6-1	CASSEEGPGELFF	TGTGCCAGCAGTGAAGAGGGGCCCGGGGAGCTGTTTTTT
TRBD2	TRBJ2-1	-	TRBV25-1	CASSEFGTSGREQFF	TGTGCCAGCAGTGAATTCGGCACTAGCGGGAGGGAGCAGTTCTTC
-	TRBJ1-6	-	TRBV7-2	CASSSQVADNSPLHF	TGTGCCAGCAGCTCTCAGGTGGCGGATAATTCACCCCTCCACTTT
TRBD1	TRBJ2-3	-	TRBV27	CASSSRDRGQGDTQYF	TGTGCCAGCAGTTCCAGGGACAGGGGGCAGGGAGATACGCAGTATTTT
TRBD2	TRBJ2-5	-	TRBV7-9	CASSLVASGAMYQETQYF	TGTGCCAGCAGCTTAGTGGCTAGCGGGGCGATGTACCAAGAGACCCAGTACTTC
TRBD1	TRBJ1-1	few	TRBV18	CASSPKGQVNTEAFF	TGTGCCAGCTCACCTAAGGGACAGGTGAACACTGAAGCTTTCTTT
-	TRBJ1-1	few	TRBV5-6	CASSFNAEAFF	TGTGCCAGCAGCTTTAACGCTGAAGCTTTCTTT
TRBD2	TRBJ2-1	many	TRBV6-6	CASRLAGGPNEQFF	TGTGCCAGCAGGCTAGCGGGAGGGCCCAATGAGCAGTTCTTC
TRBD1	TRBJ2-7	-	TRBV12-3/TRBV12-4	CASRQGASEQYF	TGTGCCAGCAGACAGGGGGCTAGTGAGCAGTACTTC
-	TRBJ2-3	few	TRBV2	CASSDLVTSTDTQYF	TGTGCCAGCAGTGACCTAGTAACTAGCACAGATACGCAGTATTTT
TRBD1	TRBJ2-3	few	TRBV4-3	CASSQRGLGQGRTDTQYF	TGCGCCAGCAGCCAACGGGGACTCGGACAGGGCCGCACAGATACGCAGTATTTT
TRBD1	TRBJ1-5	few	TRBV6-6	CASTQGGSGNQPQHF	TGTGCCAGCACCCAGGGGGGGTCGGGCAATCAGCCCCAGCATTTT
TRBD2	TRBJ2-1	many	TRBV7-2	CASSLVAGGYNEQFF	TGTGCCAGCAGCTTGGTGGCGGGAGGGTACAATGAGCAGTTCTTC
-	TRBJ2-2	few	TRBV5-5	CASSLYGELFF	TGTGCCAGCAGCTTGTATGGGGAGCTGTTTTTT
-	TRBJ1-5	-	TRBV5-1	CASSSEGNQPQHF	TGCGCCAGCAGCTCCGAGGGCAATCAGCCCCAGCATTTT
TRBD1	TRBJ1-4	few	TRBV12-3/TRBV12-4	CASSDDRGVEKLFF	TGTGCCAGCAGTGATGACAGGGGAGTAGAAAAACTGTTTTTT
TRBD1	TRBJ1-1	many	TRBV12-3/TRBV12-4	CASRGQGATEAFF	TGTGCCAGCAGGGGACAGGGAGCCACTGAAGCTTTCTTT
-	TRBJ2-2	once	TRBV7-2	CASSLDRGRLNTGELFF	TGTGCCAGCAGCTTAGATCGTGGGAGGTTGAACACCGGGGAGCTGTTTTTT
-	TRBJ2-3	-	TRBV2	CASSAPSLTRNTDTQYF	TGTGCCAGCAGCGCTCCATCCCTTACTAGAAACACAGATACGCAGTATTTT
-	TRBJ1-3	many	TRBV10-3	CAISEKGSGNTIYF	TGTGCCATCAGTGAGAAGGGCTCTGGAAACACCATATATTTT
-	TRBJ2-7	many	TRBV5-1	CASSFRGQSEQYF	TGCGCCAGCAGCTTCCGCGGACAGTCCGAGCAGTACTTC
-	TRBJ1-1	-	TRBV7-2	CASRLGGTNTEAFF	TGTGCCAGCAGATTAGGGGGGACGAACACTGAAGCTTTCTTT
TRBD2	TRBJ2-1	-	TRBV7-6	CASSFRSGEVYNEQFF	TGTGCCAGCAGCTTTCGTAGCGGGGAAGTTTACAATGAGCAGTTCTTC
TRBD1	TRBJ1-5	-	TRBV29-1	CSAWTGAYNQPQHF	TGCAGCGCCTGGACAGGGGCCTACAATCAGCCCCAGCATTTT
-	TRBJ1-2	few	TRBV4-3	CASSPSFAGSYGYTF	TGCGCCAGCAGCCCCTCGTTTGCGGGTAGCTATGGCTACACCTTC
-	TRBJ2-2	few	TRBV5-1	CASSLAPTGNTGELFF	TGCGCCAGCAGCTTGGCCCCGACAGGGAACACCGGGGAGCTGTTTTTT
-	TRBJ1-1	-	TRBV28	CASSPGAEDYTEAFF	TGTGCCAGCAGTCCTGGGGCAGAAGACTACACTGAAGCTTTCTTT
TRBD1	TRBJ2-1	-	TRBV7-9	CASSIGQGGDNEQFF	TGTGCCAGCAGCATTGGACAGGGGGGCGACAATGAGCAGTTCTTC
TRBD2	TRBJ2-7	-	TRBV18	CASSKGTSGPTSLSKQYF	TGTGCCAGCTCTAAAGGGACTAGCGGGCCTACGTCTCTTAGCAAGCAGTACTTC